Here is one T cell receptor (beta chain) with its context. Its target is not known. Using immunoSEQ multiplex PCR, the repertoire was profiled, and TCRdb retains in-frame clones only, with some absent. This sample has fewer than 100,000 clones, with roughly 84% found just once. These data belong to a study of OX40 agonist ivuxolimab in advanced cancers. Study-wide background: Head and neck, renal cell, melanoma or hepatocellular carcinoma were the cancers that dose-escalation patients had.

Study-level points and caveats: With doses of 0.1-3.0 mg/kg, partial responders showed among the lowest clonal expansion. Circulating CD4+ and CD8+ T cells showed clonal expansion by week 6 at 0.1 to 3.0 mg/kg.

Trimming took off 6 bases at V and 2 bases at J, with 12 bases between the two ends. Germline V gene lookup returns CDR1 SQVTM and CDR2 ANQGSEA. This CDR3 is built from 13 residues. This chain links TRBV29-1 with TRBJ2-3; D is possibly TRBD1 or TRBD2 (5 bases each). The source of this sequence is an adult with an advanced solid tumor such as melanoma, head and neck, liver or kidney cancer. The sequences come from CD4+ or CD8+ T cells sorted from blood, collected in a trial of the OX40 agonist ivuxolimab. DNA for the CDR3: TGCAGCGTGGGACGGATTCTCACAGATACGCAGTATTTT. Translation: CSVGRILTDTQYF.